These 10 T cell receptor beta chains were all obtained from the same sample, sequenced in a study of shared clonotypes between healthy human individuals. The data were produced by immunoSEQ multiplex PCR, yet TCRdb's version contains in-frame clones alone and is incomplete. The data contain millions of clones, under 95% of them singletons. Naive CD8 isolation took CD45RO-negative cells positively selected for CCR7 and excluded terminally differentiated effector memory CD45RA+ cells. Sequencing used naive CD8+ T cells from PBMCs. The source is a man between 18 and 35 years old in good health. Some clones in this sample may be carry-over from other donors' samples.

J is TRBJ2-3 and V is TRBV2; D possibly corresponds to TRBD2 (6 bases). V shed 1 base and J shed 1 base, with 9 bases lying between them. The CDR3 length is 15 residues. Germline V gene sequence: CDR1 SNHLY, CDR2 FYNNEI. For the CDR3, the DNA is TGTGCCAGCAGTGAAGGCGGGGCCCGCACAGATACGCAGTATTTT. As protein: CASSEGGARTDTQYF.

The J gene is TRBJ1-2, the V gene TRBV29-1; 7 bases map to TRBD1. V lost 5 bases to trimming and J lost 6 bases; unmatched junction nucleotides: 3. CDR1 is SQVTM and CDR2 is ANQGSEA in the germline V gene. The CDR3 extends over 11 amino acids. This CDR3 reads CSVPGGDGYTF. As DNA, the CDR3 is TGCAGCGTTCCAGGGGGTGATGGCTACACCTTC.

CDR3 DNA sequence: TGTGCCAGCAGTTGGGTCTCTTGGGGAGATACGCAGTATTTT. It codes for CASSWVSWGDTQYF. The V call is TRBV6-6, the J call TRBJ2-3; D call uncertain. CDR1 and CDR2 from the germline V gene are MNHNY and SVGAGI (reference sequence). The CDR3 loop spans 14 amino acids. Trimming shortened V by 4 bases and J by 5 bases, and 13 bases separated the two germline ends.

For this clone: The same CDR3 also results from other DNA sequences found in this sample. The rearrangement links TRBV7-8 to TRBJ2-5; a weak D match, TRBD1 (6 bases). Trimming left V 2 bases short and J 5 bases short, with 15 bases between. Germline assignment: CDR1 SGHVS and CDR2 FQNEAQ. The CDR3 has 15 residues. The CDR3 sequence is CASSLNRQGIETQYF. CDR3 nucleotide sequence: TGTGCCAGCAGCTTAAACCGTCAGGGGATTGAGACCCAGTACTTC.

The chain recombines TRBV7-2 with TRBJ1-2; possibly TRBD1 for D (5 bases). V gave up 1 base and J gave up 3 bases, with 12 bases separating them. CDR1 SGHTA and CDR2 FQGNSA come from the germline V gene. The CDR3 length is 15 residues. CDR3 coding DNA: TGTGCCAGCAGCTTAGGGACCAGGGCAGACTATGGCTACACCTTC. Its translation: CASSLGTRADYGYTF.

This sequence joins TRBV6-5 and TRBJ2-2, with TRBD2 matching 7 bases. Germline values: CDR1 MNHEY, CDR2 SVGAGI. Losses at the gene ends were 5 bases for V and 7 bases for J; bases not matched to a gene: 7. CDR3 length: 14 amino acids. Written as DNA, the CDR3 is TGTGCCAGCAGTGAATTGGGGGGGATCGGGGAGCTGTTTTTT. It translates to CASSELGGIGELFF.

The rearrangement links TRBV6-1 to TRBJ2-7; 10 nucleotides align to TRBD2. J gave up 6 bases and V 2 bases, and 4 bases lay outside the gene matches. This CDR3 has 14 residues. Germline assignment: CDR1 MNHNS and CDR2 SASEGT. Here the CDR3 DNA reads TGTGCCAGCAGTGAAATACTAGCGGGAAGCGAGCAGTACTTC. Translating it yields CASSEILAGSEQYF.

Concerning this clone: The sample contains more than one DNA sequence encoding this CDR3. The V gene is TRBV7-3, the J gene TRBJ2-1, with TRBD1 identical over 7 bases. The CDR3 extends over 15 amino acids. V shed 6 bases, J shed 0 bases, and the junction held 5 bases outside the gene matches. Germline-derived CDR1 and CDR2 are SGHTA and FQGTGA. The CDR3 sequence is CASSLRQGSYNEQFF. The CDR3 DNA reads TGTGCCAGCAGTCTAAGACAGGGCTCCTACAATGAGCAGTTCTTC. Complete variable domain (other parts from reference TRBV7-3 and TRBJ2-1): GAGVSQTPSNKVTEKGKYVELRCDPISGHTALYWYRQSLGQGPEFLIYFQGTGAADDSGLPNDRFFAVRPEGSVSTLKIQRTERGDSAVYLCASSLRQGSYNEQFFGPGTRLTVL.

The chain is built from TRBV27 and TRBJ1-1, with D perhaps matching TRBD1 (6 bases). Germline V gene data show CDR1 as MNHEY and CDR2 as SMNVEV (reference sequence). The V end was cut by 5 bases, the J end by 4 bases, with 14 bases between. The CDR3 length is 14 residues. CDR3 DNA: TGTGCCAGCAGTCGAGACAGGAAACCCACTGAAGCTTTCTTT. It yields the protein CASSRDRKPTEAFF.

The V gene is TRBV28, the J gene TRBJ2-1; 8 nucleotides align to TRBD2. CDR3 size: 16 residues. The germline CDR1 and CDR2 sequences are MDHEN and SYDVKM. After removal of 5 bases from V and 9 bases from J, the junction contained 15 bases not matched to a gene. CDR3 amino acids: CASSPKLASGLREQFF. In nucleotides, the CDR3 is TGTGCCAGCAGTCCGAAGTTGGCTAGCGGGTTGCGTGAGCAGTTCTTC.